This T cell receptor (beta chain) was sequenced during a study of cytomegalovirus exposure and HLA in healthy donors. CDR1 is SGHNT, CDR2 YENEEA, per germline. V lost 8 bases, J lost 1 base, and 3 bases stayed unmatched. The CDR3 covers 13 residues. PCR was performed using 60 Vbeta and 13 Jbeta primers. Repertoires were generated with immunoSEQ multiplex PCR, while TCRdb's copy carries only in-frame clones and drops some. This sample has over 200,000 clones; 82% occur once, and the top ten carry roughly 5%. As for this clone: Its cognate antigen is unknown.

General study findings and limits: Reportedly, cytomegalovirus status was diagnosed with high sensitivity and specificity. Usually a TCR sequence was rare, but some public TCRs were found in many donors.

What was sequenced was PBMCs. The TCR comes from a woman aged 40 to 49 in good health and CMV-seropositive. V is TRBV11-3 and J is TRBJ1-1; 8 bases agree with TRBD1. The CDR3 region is CASQGAGNTEAFF. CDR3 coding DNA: TGTGCCAGCCAGGGGGCCGGGAACACTGAAGCTTTCTTT.